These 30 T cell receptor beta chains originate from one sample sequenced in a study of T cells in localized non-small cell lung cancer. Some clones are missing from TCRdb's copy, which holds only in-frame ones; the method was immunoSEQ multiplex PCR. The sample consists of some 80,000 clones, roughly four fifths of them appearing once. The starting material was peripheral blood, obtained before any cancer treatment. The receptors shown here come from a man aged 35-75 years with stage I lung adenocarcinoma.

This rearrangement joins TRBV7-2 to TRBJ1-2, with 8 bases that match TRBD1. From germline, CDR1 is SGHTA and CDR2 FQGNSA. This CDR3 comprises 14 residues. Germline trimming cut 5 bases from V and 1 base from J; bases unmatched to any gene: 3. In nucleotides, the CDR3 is TGTGCCAGCAGCCCCGGACAGGGTAACTATGGCTACACCTTC. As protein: CASSPGQGNYGYTF. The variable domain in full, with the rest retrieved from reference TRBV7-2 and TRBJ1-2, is GAGVSQSPSNKVTEKGKDVELRCDPISGHTALYWYRQSLGQGLEFLIYFQGNSAPDKSGLPSDRFSAERTGGSVSTLTIQRTQQEDSAVYLCASSPGQGNYGYTFGSGTRLTVV.

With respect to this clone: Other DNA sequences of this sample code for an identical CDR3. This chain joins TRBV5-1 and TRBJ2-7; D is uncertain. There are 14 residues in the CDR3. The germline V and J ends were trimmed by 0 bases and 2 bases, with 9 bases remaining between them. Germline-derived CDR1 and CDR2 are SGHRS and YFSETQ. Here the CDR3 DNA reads TGCGCCAGCAGCTTGGAAGCTGGAACCTACGAGCAGTACTTC. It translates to CASSLEAGTYEQYF.

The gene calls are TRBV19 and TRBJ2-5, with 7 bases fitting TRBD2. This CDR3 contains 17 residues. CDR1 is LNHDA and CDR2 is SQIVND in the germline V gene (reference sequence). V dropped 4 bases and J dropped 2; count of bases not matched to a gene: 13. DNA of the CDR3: TGTGCCAGTAGTAACCCCTGGGAGGGCGCGGTTCAAGAGACCCAGTACTTC. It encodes CASSNPWEGAVQETQYF.

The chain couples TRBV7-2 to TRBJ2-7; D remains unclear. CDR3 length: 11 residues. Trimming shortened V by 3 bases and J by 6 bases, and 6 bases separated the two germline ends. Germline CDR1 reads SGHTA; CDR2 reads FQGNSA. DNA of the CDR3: TGTGCCAGCAGCTTCCAGTTCGAGCAGTACTTC. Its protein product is CASSFQFEQYF.

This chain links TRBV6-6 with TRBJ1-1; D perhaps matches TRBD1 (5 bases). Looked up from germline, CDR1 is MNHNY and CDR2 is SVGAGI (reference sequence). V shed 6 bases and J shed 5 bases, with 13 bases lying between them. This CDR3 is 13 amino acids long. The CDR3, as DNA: TGTGCCAGCAGCCCCTGGGACTTAACTGAAGCTTTCTTT. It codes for CASSPWDLTEAFF.

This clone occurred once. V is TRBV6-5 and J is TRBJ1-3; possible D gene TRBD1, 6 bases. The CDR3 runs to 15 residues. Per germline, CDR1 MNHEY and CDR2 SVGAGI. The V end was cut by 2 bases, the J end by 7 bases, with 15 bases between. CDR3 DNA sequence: TGTGCCAGCAGTTACACAAACAGGGCTTCGAACACCATATATTTT. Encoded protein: CASSYTNRASNTIYF.

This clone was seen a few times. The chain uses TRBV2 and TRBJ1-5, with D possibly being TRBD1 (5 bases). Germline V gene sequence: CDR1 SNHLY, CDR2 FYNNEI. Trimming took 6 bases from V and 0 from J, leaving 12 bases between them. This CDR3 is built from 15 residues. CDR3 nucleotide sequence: TGTGCCAGCAGCGGGGGATCGTATAGCAATCAGCCCCAGCATTTT. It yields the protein CASSGGSYSNQPQHF.

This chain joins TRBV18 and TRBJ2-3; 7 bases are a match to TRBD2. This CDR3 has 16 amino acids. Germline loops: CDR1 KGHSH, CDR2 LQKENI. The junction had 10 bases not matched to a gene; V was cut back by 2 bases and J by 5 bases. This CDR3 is CASSPNAGDGGDTQYF. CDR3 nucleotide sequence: TGTGCCAGCTCACCAAATGCGGGAGACGGAGGAGATACGCAGTATTTT.

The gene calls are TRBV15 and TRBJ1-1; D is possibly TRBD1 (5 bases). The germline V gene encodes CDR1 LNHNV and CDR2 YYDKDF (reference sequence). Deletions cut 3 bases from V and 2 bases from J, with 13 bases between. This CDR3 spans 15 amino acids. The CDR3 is CATSSSGTANTEAFF. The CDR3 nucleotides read TGTGCCACCAGCAGCTCCGGGACGGCTAACACTGAAGCTTTCTTT.

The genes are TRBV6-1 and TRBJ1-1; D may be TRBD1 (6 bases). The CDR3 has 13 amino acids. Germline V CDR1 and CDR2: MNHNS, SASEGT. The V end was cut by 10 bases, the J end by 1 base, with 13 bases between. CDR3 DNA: TGTGCCATCAGGGGACGGGCGAACACTGAAGCTTTCTTT. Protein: CAIRGRANTEAFF.

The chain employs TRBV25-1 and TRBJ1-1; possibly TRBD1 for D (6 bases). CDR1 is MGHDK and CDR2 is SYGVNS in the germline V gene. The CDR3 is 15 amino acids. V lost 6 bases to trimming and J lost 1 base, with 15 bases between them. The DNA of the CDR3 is TGTGCCAGCAGGGAGGCGGCAGGGGCGAACACTGAAGCTTTCTTT. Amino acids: CASREAAGANTEAFF.

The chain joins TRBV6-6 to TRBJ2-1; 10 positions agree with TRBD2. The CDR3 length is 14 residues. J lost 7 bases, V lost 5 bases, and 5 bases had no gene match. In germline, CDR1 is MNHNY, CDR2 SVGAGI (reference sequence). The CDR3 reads CASSRLAGENEQFF. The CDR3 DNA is TGTGCCAGCAGTCGTCTAGCGGGAGAGAATGAGCAGTTCTTC.

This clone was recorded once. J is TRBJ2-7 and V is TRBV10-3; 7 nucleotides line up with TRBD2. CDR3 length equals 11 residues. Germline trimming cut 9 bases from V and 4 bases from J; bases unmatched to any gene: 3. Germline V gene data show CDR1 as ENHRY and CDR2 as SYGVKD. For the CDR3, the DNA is TGTGCCATATCTAGCGGATACGAGCAGTACTTC. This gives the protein CAISSGYEQYF.

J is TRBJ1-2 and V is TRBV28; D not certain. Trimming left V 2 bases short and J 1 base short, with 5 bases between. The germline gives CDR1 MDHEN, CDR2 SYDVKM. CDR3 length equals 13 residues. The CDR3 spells CASSLQLNYGYTF. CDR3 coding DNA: TGTGCCAGCAGTTTACAACTTAACTATGGCTACACCTTC.

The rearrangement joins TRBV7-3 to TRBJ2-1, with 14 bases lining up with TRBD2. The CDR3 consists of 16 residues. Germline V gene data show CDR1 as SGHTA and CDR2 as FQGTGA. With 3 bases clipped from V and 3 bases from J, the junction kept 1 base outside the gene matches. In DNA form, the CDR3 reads TGTGCCAGCAGCTTTGGGACTAGCGGGAGCTACAATGAGCAGTTCTTC. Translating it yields CASSFGTSGSYNEQFF.

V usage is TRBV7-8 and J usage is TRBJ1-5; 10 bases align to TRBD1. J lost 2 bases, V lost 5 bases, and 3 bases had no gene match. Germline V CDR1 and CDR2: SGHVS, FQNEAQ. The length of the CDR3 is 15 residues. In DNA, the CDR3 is TGTGCCAGCAGCATAGGGACAGGGGGCAATCAGCCCCAGCATTTT. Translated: CASSIGTGGNQPQHF.

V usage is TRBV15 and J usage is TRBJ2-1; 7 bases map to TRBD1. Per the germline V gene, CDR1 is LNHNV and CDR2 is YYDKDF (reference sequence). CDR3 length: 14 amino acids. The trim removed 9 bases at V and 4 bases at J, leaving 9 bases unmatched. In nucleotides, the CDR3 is TGTGCCACAACCAAGGAACAGGGGTACAATGAGCAGTTCTTC. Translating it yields CATTKEQGYNEQFF.

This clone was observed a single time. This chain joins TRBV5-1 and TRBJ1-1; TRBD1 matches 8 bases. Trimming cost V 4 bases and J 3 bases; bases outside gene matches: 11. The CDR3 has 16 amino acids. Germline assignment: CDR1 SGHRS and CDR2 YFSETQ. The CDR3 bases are TGCGCCAGCAGCAGCAGACCAGGGGGCGAAGACACTGAAGCTTTCTTT. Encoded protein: CASSSRPGGEDTEAFF.

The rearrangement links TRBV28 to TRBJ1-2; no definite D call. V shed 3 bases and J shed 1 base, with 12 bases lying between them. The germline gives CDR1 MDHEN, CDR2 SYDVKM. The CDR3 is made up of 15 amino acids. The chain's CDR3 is CASSFSAGYNYGYTF. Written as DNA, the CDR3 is TGTGCCAGCAGTTTTTCGGCGGGGTATAACTATGGCTACACCTTC.

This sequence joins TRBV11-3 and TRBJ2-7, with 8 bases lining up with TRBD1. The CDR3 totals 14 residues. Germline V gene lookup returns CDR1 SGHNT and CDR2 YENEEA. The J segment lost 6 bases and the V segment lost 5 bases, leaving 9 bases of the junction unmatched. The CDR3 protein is CASSPGQGMGEQYF. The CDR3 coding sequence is TGTGCCAGCAGCCCTGGACAGGGAATGGGCGAGCAGTACTTC.

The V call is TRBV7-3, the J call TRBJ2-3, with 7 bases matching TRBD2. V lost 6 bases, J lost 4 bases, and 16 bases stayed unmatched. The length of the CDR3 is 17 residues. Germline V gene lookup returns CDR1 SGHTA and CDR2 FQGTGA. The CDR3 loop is CASSRRKRGIAADTQYF. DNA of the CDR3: TGTGCCAGCAGTCGACGAAAGCGGGGAATTGCCGCAGATACGCAGTATTTT.

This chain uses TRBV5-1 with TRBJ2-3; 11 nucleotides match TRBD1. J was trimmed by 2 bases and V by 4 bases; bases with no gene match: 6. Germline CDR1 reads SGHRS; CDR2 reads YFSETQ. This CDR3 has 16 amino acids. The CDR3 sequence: CASSLGQGGTTDTQYF. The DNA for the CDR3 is TGCGCCAGCAGCCTGGGACAGGGGGGCACCACAGATACGCAGTATTTT. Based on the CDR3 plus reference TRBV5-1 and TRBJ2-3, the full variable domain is KAGVTQTPRYLIKTRGQQVTLSCSPISGHRSVSWYQQTPGQGLQFLFEYFSETQRNKGNFPGRFSGRQFSNSRSEMNVSTLELGDSALYLCASSLGQGGTTDTQYFGPGTRLTVL.

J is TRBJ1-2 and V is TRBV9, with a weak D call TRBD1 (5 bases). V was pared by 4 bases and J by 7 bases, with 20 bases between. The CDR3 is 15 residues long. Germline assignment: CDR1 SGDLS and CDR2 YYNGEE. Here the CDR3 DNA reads TGTGCCAGCAGCTCCCCGGCCAGAGGGAGGGGTGGCTACACCTTC. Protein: CASSSPARGRGGYTF.

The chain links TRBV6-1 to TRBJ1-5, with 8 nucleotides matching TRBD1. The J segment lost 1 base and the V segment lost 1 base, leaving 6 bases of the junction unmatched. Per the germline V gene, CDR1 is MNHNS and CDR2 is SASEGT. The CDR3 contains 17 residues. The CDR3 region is CASSEGGYRGSNQPQHF. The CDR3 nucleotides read TGTGCCAGCAGTGAAGGTGGGTACAGGGGGAGCAATCAGCCCCAGCATTTT.

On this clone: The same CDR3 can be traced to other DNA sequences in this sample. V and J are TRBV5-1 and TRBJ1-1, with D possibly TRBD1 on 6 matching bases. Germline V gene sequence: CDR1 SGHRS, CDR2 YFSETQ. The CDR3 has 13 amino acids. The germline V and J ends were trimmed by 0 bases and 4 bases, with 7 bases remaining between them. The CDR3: CASSLEGGTEAFF. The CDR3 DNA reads TGCGCCAGCAGCTTGGAAGGGGGCACTGAAGCTTTCTTT.

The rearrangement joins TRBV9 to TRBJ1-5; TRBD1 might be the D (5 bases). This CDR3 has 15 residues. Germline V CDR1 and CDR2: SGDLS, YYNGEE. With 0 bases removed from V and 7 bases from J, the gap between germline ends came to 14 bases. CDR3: CASSVGGQGYQPQHF. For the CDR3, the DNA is TGTGCCAGCAGCGTAGGAGGGCAGGGTTACCAGCCCCAGCATTTT.

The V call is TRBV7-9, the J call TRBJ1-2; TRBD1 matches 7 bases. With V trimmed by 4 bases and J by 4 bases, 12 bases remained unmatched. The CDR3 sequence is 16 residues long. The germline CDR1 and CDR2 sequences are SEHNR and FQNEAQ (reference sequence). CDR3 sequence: CASSSQGQVGSYGYTF. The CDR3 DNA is TGTGCCAGCAGCTCACAAGGACAGGTCGGGAGCTATGGCTACACCTTC.

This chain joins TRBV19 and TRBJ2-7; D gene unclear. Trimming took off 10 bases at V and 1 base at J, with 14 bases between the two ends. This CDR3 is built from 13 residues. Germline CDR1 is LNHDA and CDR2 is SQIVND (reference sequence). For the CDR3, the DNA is TGTGCCACTACTGGATCGGCATCCTACGAGCAGTACTTC. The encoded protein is CATTGSASYEQYF.

CDR3 in DNA: TGTGCCAGCAGCGGGACTAGCAAGTCCTACAATGAGCAGTTCTTC. Amino acid sequence: CASSGTSKSYNEQFF. The rearrangement joins TRBV5-6 to TRBJ2-1; 9 nucleotides agree with TRBD2. The CDR3 covers 15 residues. The V gene end was trimmed by 4 bases and the J gene end by 1 base; junction bases not matched to a gene: 3. CDR1 and CDR2 (germline): SGHDT, YYEEEE.

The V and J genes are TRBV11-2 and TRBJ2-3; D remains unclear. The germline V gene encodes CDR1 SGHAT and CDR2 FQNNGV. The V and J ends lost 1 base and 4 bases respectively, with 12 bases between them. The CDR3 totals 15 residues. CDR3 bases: TGTGCCAGCAGCTTAGGTGTGGGAACCTCAGATACGCAGTATTTT. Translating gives CASSLGVGTSDTQYF.